The next 3 T cell receptor beta chains were all read from a single sample in a study of monozygotic twins with inflammatory bowel disease. For each CDR3 protein, TCRdb gives one entry from its re-call of the 5' RACE reads, without DNA. The listing contains under 200,000 distinct CDR3 sequences. Material for sequencing was blood. Receptor source: a human donor with ulcerative colitis or Crohn's disease, or a healthy co-twin of an affected twin (not recorded which).

This chain joins TRBV7-3 and TRBJ1-1. Germline V gives CDR1 SGHTA, CDR2 FQGTGA. This CDR3 has 16 residues. CDR3 sequence: CASSLGDRISVTEAFF.

The chain is built from TRBV18 and TRBJ2-1; there is no DNA to check the TCRdb D call of TRBD1. The CDR3 spans 13 residues. Germline-derived CDR1 and CDR2 are KGHSH and LQKENI. The CDR3 spells CASSLGQYNEQFF.

The chain recombines TRBV7-2 with TRBJ2-3. Germline values: CDR1 SGHTA, CDR2 FQGNSA. This CDR3 is built from 14 residues. The chain's CDR3 is CASSLNGVADTQYF.